The rows below give T cell receptor beta chains drawn from one sample of a study of T cells in Graves' hyperthyroidism and ophthalmopathy. MiXCR, applied by TCRdb to the multiplex PCR reads, yields one record per CDR3 protein. The sample lists 300,000 to 450,000 distinct CDR3 sequences; around 13% were seen once. Material for sequencing was blood. The receptors come from a woman in her 30s with Graves' ophthalmopathy. CDR3s include the opening cysteine and the closing phenylalanine or tryptophan. D genes are given only for firm matches. Rows may omit the clone size; those that give it use once, few, many or a size class.

TRBJ2-2,TRBV12-3/TRBV12-4,-,TRBD1,TGTGCCAGCAAGGGGGAGACAGGGGGCCGATCCGGGGAGCTGTTTTTT,CASKGETGGRSGELFF
TRBJ1-4,TRBV7-2,few,-,TGTGCCAGCAGCTTAGAAGGGGGGGGGAGAGTTAATGAAAAACTGTTTTTT,CASSLEGGGRVNEKLFF
TRBJ1-5,TRBV19,few,-,TGTGCCAGTAGTAGGGTTTCGGGAGGGCCCCAGCATTTT,CASSRVSGGPQHF
TRBJ1-2,TRBV6-1,many,TRBD1,TGTGCCAGCAGGCTCGGACAGGGAAGTGGCTACACCTTC,CASRLGQGSGYTF
TRBJ2-1,TRBV18,many,-,TGTGCCAGCTCACAAGACCAGGGTAATGAGCAGTTCTTC,CASSQDQGNEQFF
TRBJ1-2,TRBV30,many,-,TGTGCCTGGAGTGTAAGGCGTAGCGAGAATGGCTACACCTTC,CAWSVRRSENGYTF
TRBJ2-7,TRBV20-1,many,-,TGCAGTGCTAGAGCGCCCCACTCAACTTACGAGCAGTACTTC,CSARAPHSTYEQYF
TRBJ2-3,TRBV3-1,many,-,TGTGCCAGCAGCCAGGGGACGACCACAGATACGCAGTATTTT,CASSQGTTTDTQYF
TRBJ1-4,TRBV12-3/TRBV12-4,many,-,TGTGCCAGCAGCCCGAGGTGGGGTGCGGGGCCGTTTGAAAAACTGTTTTTT,CASSPRWGAGPFEKLFF
TRBJ2-3,TRBV20-1,many,TRBD2,TGCAGTGCGGAAGCGGGGGGACTGGCAGATACGCAGTATTTT,CSAEAGGLADTQYF
TRBJ1-1,TRBV7-2,many,-,TGTGCCAGCAGCCGAGGCTTGGAAGCTTTCTTT,CASSRGLEAFF
TRBJ2-7,TRBV28,few,TRBD2,TGTGCCAGCAAACTCACGGGCGGGGGCTACGAGCAGTACTTC,CASKLTGGGYEQYF
TRBJ1-2,TRBV28,many,-,TGTGCCAGCACGGGCGGGGGCATTGGGTATGGCTACACCTTC,CASTGGGIGYGYTF
TRBJ1-1,TRBV28,-,TRBD1,TGTGCCAGCAGGGGTCAGGGGGGCGACACTGAAGCTTTCTTT,CASRGQGGDTEAFF
TRBJ2-2,TRBV7-2,many,-,TGTGCCAGCAGCGGAGACCCGGTGACAAACACCGGGGAGCTGTTTTTT,CASSGDPVTNTGELFF
TRBJ2-6,TRBV6-1,few,TRBD1,TGTGCCAGCAGACCCAGACAGGGAAAAGCCTCTGGGGCCAACGTCCTGACTTTC,CASRPRQGKASGANVLTF
TRBJ2-7,TRBV11-2,few,TRBD1,TGTGCCAGCAGCTATTCTCCCGGGACAGGTCACGAGCAGTACTTC,CASSYSPGTGHEQYF
TRBJ1-1,TRBV18,many,-,TGTGCCAGCTCACCAGGGACGAAGAACACTGAAGCTTTCTTT,CASSPGTKNTEAFF
TRBJ1-6,TRBV6-1,-,-,TGTGCCAGCAGATCAGACAGAGCCTATAATTCACCCCTCCACTTT,CASRSDRAYNSPLHF
TRBJ2-7,TRBV20-1,many,TRBD2,TGCAGTGCTAGAGGTATCGGGTCTAGCGGCTACGAGCAGTACTTC,CSARGIGSSGYEQYF
TRBJ1-5,TRBV5-1,many,-,TGCGCCAGCACCCGAGGGGTCAGGTTTGTTCAGCCCCAGCATTTT,CASTRGVRFVQPQHF
TRBJ1-4,TRBV5-1,many,-,TGCGCCAGCAGCGCCGAGCGGGGGCCTAATGAAAAACTGTTTTTT,CASSAERGPNEKLFF
TRBJ2-2,TRBV28,few,-,TGTGCCAGCAGTACTAGTCTACTGAACACCGGGGAGCTGTTTTTT,CASSTSLLNTGELFF
TRBJ1-3,TRBV10-3,many,-,TGTGCCATCAGTGATGACCGCTCTGGAAACACCATATATTTT,CAISDDRSGNTIYF
TRBJ1-5,TRBV7-8,many,-,TGTGCCAGCAGCTTAGCAGTGTTGGCAGGGGATAGCAATCAGCCCCAGCATTTT,CASSLAVLAGDSNQPQHF
TRBJ1-5,TRBV3-1,many,-,TGTGCCAGCAGCCAAGGGGGGAAGCCCGGCCGTCAGCCCCAGCATTTT,CASSQGGKPGRQPQHF
TRBJ2-1,TRBV20-1,-,TRBD2,TGCAGTGCTAGAAAGGAGTTGAGGACTAGCTGGGACATCAGTCGTGAGCAGTTCTTC,CSARKELRTSWDISREQFF
TRBJ2-2,TRBV6-5,many,TRBD2,TGTGCCAGCAGTTACTTGTCTAGCGGGGAGGGGGCCGGGGAGCTGTTTTTT,CASSYLSSGEGAGELFF
TRBJ1-4,TRBV6-1,many,-,TGTGCCAGCAGTTCTCACGCAACTAATGAAAAACTGTTTTTT,CASSSHATNEKLFF
TRBJ1-2,TRBV29-1,-,-,TGCAGCGGGTTGGGGGAGGGAAACTATGGCTACACCTTC,CSGLGEGNYGYTF
TRBJ1-6,TRBV4-1,many,TRBD1,TGCGCCAGCAGCCAAGAGGCACAGGGGCAGCGGTCACCCCTCCACTTT,CASSQEAQGQRSPLHF
TRBJ2-1,TRBV5-4,few,TRBD1,TGTGCCAGCAGCGGTAACAGGGGGGTGTTCTTC,CASSGNRGVFF
TRBJ2-3,TRBV11-3,-,TRBD2,TGTGCCAGCAGCCCCTCTAGCGGGGGGTCGGATACGCAGTATTTT,CASSPSSGGSDTQYF
TRBJ2-2,TRBV28,many,-,TGTGCCAGCAGCCTCCACGGGACACCAAACACCGGGGAGCTGTTTTTT,CASSLHGTPNTGELFF
TRBJ2-7,TRBV5-8,many,TRBD1,TGTGCCAGCAGCTCCCCGGGACAGGGGACGTACGAGCAGTACTTC,CASSSPGQGTYEQYF
TRBJ2-3,TRBV6-2/TRBV6-3,few,-,TGTGCCAGCAGTTACTCGGCCACAGATACGCAGTATTTT,CASSYSATDTQYF
TRBJ2-7,TRBV7-9,many,-,TGTGCCAGCAGCAACTATGGAAGAGATTCCCACTACGAGCAGTACTTC,CASSNYGRDSHYEQYF
TRBJ1-1,TRBV7-9,many,-,TGTGCCAGCAGCAACTCAGGGAGGGAAACTGAAGCTTTCTTT,CASSNSGRETEAFF
TRBJ1-1,TRBV15,many,-,TGTGCCACCAGCGCGGGGGCGATGAACACTGAAGCTTTCTTT,CATSAGAMNTEAFF
TRBJ1-1,TRBV9,few,-,TGTGCCAGCAGCGCGACCTTAGGGGGGAACACTGAAGCTTTCTTT,CASSATLGGNTEAFF
TRBJ2-1,TRBV2,-,TRBD2,TGTGCCAGCCAACCCCGGGAGGCCTCCTACAATGAGCAGTTCTTC,CASQPREASYNEQFF
TRBJ1-3,TRBV2,many,-,TGTGCCAGCGGGGAAATACGATACGACCACAAGAGGGCTGGAAACACCATATATTTT,CASGEIRYDHKRAGNTIYF
TRBJ2-3,TRBV19,many,TRBD1,TGTGCCAGTAGTATCCGCCGGGACAGCCTCACAGATACGCAGTATTTT,CASSIRRDSLTDTQYF
TRBJ2-1,TRBV6-5,-,TRBD1,TGTGCCAGCAGTTACTTAGGGACAGGGTCTAACAATGAGCAGTTCTTC,CASSYLGTGSNNEQFF
TRBJ2-3,TRBV5-1,many,-,TGCGCCAGCAGCTCCGGGGACACAGATACGCAGTATTTT,CASSSGDTDTQYF
TRBJ1-5,TRBV4-1,many,-,TGCGCCAGCAGCCAAGAGGGGGGTCAGCCCCAGCATTTT,CASSQEGGQPQHF
TRBJ2-1,TRBV27,few,TRBD1,TGTGCCAGCAGTTTATCTCCGGGACAGAGGTCCAATGAGCAGTTCTTC,CASSLSPGQRSNEQFF
TRBJ2-5,TRBV12-3/TRBV12-4,-,-,TGTGCCGGCAGCCACCCCCCGGAGACCCAGTACTTC,CAGSHPPETQYF
TRBJ1-1,TRBV3-1,once,-,TGTGCCAGCAGCCAAGCCGGGGGGGCCGCTGAAGCTTTCTTT,CASSQAGGAAEAFF
TRBJ1-2,TRBV6-2/TRBV6-3,-,TRBD1,TGTGCCAGCGGCCGGGACAGGGGACCTAACTATGGCTACACCTTC,CASGRDRGPNYGYTF
TRBJ2-3,TRBV2,many,-,TGTGCCAGTGTCGCGGGCGAACTCCGGGGCGGCACAGATACGCAGTATTTT,CASVAGELRGGTDTQYF
TRBJ2-1,TRBV4-1,many,TRBD1,TGCGCCAGCGCGGTACAGGGGGCGACCTACAATGAGCAGTTCTTC,CASAVQGATYNEQFF
TRBJ1-5,TRBV10-3,-,-,TGTGCCATCAGTGAGTTCAATAGCAATCAGCCCCAGCATTTT,CAISEFNSNQPQHF
TRBJ2-3,TRBV6-2/TRBV6-3,-,TRBD1,TGTGCCAGCAGAAAAGGGGGCGGGACAGATACGCAGTATTTT,CASRKGGGTDTQYF
TRBJ1-4,TRBV7-2,many,TRBD1,TGTGCCAGCAGCTTAGGACAGGGAAATCGGGAAAAACTGTTTTTT,CASSLGQGNREKLFF
TRBJ2-1,TRBV20-1,many,TRBD2,TGCAGTGCTAGCGGGCAGCGGGGGACCGGGTCCTACAATGAGCAGTTCTTC,CSASGQRGTGSYNEQFF
TRBJ2-2,TRBV9,few,TRBD1,TGTGCCAGCAGCGGGCCGGGACAGGGGGACACCGGGGAGCTGTTTTTT,CASSGPGQGDTGELFF
TRBJ2-5,TRBV2,many,-,TGTGCCAGCAGGACACCAGGGACCCAGTACTTC,CASRTPGTQYF
TRBJ2-7,TRBV20-1,-,TRBD1,TGCAGTGCTAGAGGGGACAGGGTCCAAAAAGGGACCTACGAGCAGTACTTC,CSARGDRVQKGTYEQYF
TRBJ1-1,TRBV3-1,many,-,TGTGCCAGCGGTCCGGCGGGTACTGAAGCTTTCTTT,CASGPAGTEAFF